This record looks at one T cell receptor (beta chain) sequence and its context. No cognate antigen has been identified for it. Within one base of it there is no much larger clone, and no base qualities were kept. The source of the sample is a study of blood T cell repertoires in COVID-19 (dated by TCRdb to between 2020 and 2021). For context, the study as a whole: Collaborator samples came from the United States, Italy and Spain and covered acute and convalescent phases of COVID-19. Where available, HLA class I and class II types were taken from metadata supplied by the sample provider and were not determined by assay-based typing. The prospective study material was composed of cDNA or gDNA derived from T cells, B-cell-depleted T cells, or PBMCs. The repertoires were released in a freely available public database intended as a resource for research on the immune response to SARS-CoV-2. The samples were drawn from two sources: the first 160 participants of the ongoing ImmuneRACE study, and 1,200 or so subjects contributed by 6 global collaborators. Subjects who had been exposed to COVID-19, were actively infected with it, or had recovered from it provided the deeply sampled blood TCRbeta repertoires that made up the dataset. The sample metadata nearly always contained a de-identified subject ID, COVID-19 status, age in years and sex.

Each collaborating institution followed its own protocols to collect whole blood in K2EDTA tubes. Collaborator samples were shipped for TCRbeta analysis as frozen whole blood, isolated PBMCs, or DNA extracted from either sample type. V loses 0 bases, J loses 4 bases, and the germline ends lie 11 bases apart. Reading the germline V gene gives CDR1 SGHRS and CDR2 YFSETQ. From the cysteine up to the phenylalanine, the CDR3 has a length of 15 residues. CDR3 DNA is the only sequence kept; it has 45 bases, read in frame from the first base. The full study reports these points: Clinical and demographic metadata were provided uncurated, with the amount varying by source and participant.

TCRbeta CDR3 regions were amplified from genomic DNA by means of the immunoSEQ Assay, a bias-controlled multiplex PCR. On the study's bioinformatics: Within the assay, amplification of reference gene primers was used to estimate how many nucleated cells each sample contained. Sequence reads were collapsed and filtered to measure the absolute abundance of every unique TCRbeta CDR3 rearrangement. For each sample, productive Simpson clonality was calculated by taking the square root of Simpson's diversity index across productive rearrangements. The immuneACCESS repertoire file appears here via TCRdb, limited to in-frame rearrangements. These files lack a portion of the clones; in checked studies, under half of the deficit traces to unresolved V genes, and the cause of the others is not known. V and J calls and clone size are given by that table; D and trimming were obtained from the DNA. The sample data list some 100,000 clones, and about nine tenths of these were observed just once. In total, the top ten clones hold about a tenth of the sample.

Sample: peripheral blood. The V and J segments used are TRBV5-1 and TRBJ2-1, with the D gene too uncertain to name. This receptor was taken from a man aged 50-60 years with acute or convalescent COVID-19. The nucleotide sequence reads TGCGCCAGCAGCTTGGCCCCAGGATTTTACAATGAGCAGTTCTTC. Its translation is CASSLAPGFYNEQFF.